These 13 T cell receptor beta chains came from one sample sequenced in a study of blood T cell repertoires in COVID-19. Only in-frame clones appear in the TCRdb table, and some are missing; sequencing was by immunoSEQ multiplex PCR. The sample gives more than 150,000 clones, 65% to 90% of which show up once; about 8.2% is in the top ten. Material: peripheral blood. The source of these receptors is a man aged 55 to 70 with acute or convalescent COVID-19.

This chain joins TRBV5-1 and TRBJ2-2; the D is unclear. From germline, CDR1 is SGHRS and CDR2 YFSETQ. The CDR3 extends over 13 amino acids. V lost 5 bases to trimming and J lost 4 bases, with 9 bases between them. The CDR3 protein is CASSQTVTGELFF. In DNA, the CDR3 is TGCGCCAGCAGTCAAACTGTCACCGGGGAGCTGTTTTTT.

This rearrangement joins TRBV20-1 to TRBJ2-7; weak D call: TRBD2 (5 bases). Germline V gene sequence: CDR1 DFQATT, CDR2 SNEGSKA (reference sequence). This CDR3 is 13 amino acids long. V lost 3 bases and J lost 6, with 15 bases in between. In DNA form, the CDR3 reads TGCAGTGCTAGTCTTCGCCTAGCCTCCGAGCAGTACTTC. It codes for CSASLRLASEQYF.

The table lists this clone with a count of one. V is TRBV5-4 and J is TRBJ1-2, with D maybe TRBD1 (5 bases). The germline V gene encodes CDR1 SGHNT and CDR2 YYREEE (reference sequence). Trimming took off 0 bases at V and 7 bases at J, with 13 bases between the two ends. CDR3 length equals 14 residues. CDR3 sequence (DNA): TGTGCCAGCAGCTTGGAGGGCTCTAGGGGTGGCTACACCTTC. Translated, it gives CASSLEGSRGGYTF.

The chain employs TRBV24-1 and TRBJ2-7; D possibly corresponds to TRBD1 (5 bases). V lost 3 bases to trimming and J lost 3 bases, with 8 bases between them. This CDR3 region has 13 residues. In germline, CDR1 is KGHDR, CDR2 SFDVKD. CDR3 coding DNA: TGTGCCACCAGTGATACGACAGTCTACGAGCAGTACTTC. Amino acids: CATSDTTVYEQYF.

In its sample, this clone was seen a few times. J is TRBJ2-1 and V is TRBV3-1 (or the pseudogene TRBV3-2); TRBD2 aligns across 7 bases. This CDR3 has 14 amino acids. Looked up from germline, CDR1 is LGHDT and CDR2 is YNNKEL (reference sequence). Trimming removed 0 bases from V and 9 bases from J; junction bases left unmatched: 5. CDR3 amino acids: CASSQDWGGFEQFF. The CDR3 DNA follows: TGTGCCAGCAGCCAAGATTGGGGGGGGTTTGAGCAGTTCTTC.

This clone was recorded only once. This chain links TRBV7-2 with TRBJ2-1, with D tentatively TRBD1 (5 bases). The CDR3 is 13 amino acids. Trimming cost V 5 bases and J 5 bases, with 10 bases left between them. Germline-derived CDR1 and CDR2 are SGHTA and FQGNSA. This CDR3 reads CASSVGLNNEQFF. The DNA for the CDR3 is TGTGCCAGCAGCGTGGGGCTTAACAATGAGCAGTTCTTC. The entire variable domain, with the rest obtained from reference TRBV7-2 and TRBJ2-1, is as follows: GAGVSQSPSNKVTEKGKDVELRCDPISGHTALYWYRQSLGQGLEFLIYFQGNSAPDKSGLPSDRFSAERTGGSVSTLTIQRTQQEDSAVYLCASSVGLNNEQFFGPGTRLTVL.

V usage is TRBV28 and J usage is TRBJ2-7; TRBD1 is a possible D gene (6 bases). In germline, CDR1 is MDHEN, CDR2 SYDVKM. The CDR3 is 12 amino acids. The V and J ends lost 8 bases and 5 bases respectively, with 13 bases between them. The CDR3 loop is CASEGVWHEQYF. The CDR3, as DNA: TGTGCCAGCGAGGGGGTATGGCACGAGCAGTACTTC.

This CDR3 reads CAWSWGGNQPQHF. CDR3 bases: TGTGCCTGGAGTTGGGGGGGCAATCAGCCCCAGCATTTT. The chain carries TRBV30 and TRBJ1-5, with D perhaps TRBD1 (5 bases). The CDR3 has 13 residues. The germline gives CDR1 GTSNPN, CDR2 SVGIG (reference sequence). Trimming removed 2 bases at V and 2 bases at J, with 7 bases between.

The chain has TRBV15 and TRBJ1-6, with no clear D. The CDR3 covers 14 residues. The germline V gene encodes CDR1 LNHNV and CDR2 YYDKDF (reference sequence). Trimming removed 1 base from V and 6 bases from J, with 7 bases in between. CDR3 nucleotides: TGTGCCACCAGCAGAGGGTCGGGTAATTCACCCCTCCACTTT. Translation: CATSRGSGNSPLHF.

This chain joins TRBV28 and TRBJ2-7; TRBD1 might be the D (7 bases). Germline values: CDR1 MDHEN, CDR2 SYDVKM. Trimming cost V 4 bases and J 4 bases, with 20 bases left between them. The CDR3 is 16 amino acids. The CDR3 reads CASSSFGGTVGYEQYF. The CDR3 DNA reads TGTGCCAGCAGTTCCTTCGGCGGGACAGTGGGTTACGAGCAGTACTTC.

J is TRBJ1-6 and V is TRBV18; 9 bases line up with TRBD1. V shed 4 bases, J shed 6 bases, and the junction held 10 bases outside the gene matches. CDR1 KGHSH and CDR2 LQKENI come from the germline V gene. There are 17 residues in the CDR3. CDR3: CASSRATGGDSNSPLHF. CDR3 DNA: TGTGCCAGCTCACGAGCGACAGGGGGGGATTCTAATTCACCCCTCCACTTT.

The gene calls are TRBV3-1 (or the pseudogene TRBV3-2) and TRBJ1-2; D not resolved. This CDR3 contains 14 residues. Trimming shortened V by 1 base and J by 7 bases, and 13 bases separated the two germline ends. Germline V gene lookup returns CDR1 LGHDT and CDR2 YNNKEL (reference sequence). The CDR3 here is CASSQAREPPGYTF. CDR3 bases: TGTGCCAGCAGCCAAGCTAGGGAGCCCCCTGGCTACACCTTC.

The rearrangement uses TRBV25-1 and TRBJ2-4; weak D call: TRBD2 (6 bases). The CDR3 has 14 amino acids. V lost 3 bases to trimming and J lost 4 bases, with 10 bases between them. Germline CDR1 and CDR2: MGHDK and SYGVNS. CDR3 nucleotide sequence: TGTGCCAGCAGTGACCCAGGGACTAAAAACATTCAGTACTTC. It is translated as CASSDPGTKNIQYF.